A single sample gave rise to the 5 T cell receptor beta chains below, sequenced in a study of blood T cell repertoires in COVID-19. Here immunoSEQ multiplex PCR was the method, and the copy in TCRdb shows in-frame clones only, minus some. This table has roughly 250,000 clones, approximately 86% appearing once. Sequencing input: peripheral blood. These receptors were taken from a man aged 60 to 75 who had recovered from COVID-19.

The chain uses TRBV6-5 and TRBJ2-3; D remains unclear. Germline V gives CDR1 MNHEY, CDR2 SVGAGI. The CDR3 contains 13 residues. Trimming shortened V by 6 bases and J by 5 bases, and 12 bases separated the two germline ends. CDR3 in DNA: TGTGCCAGCAGACTGCTTCTTGGAGATACGCAGTATTTT. It translates to CASRLLLGDTQYF.

The CDR3 DNA reads TGTGCCAGTAGTGATGAGAGCCCAGATACGCAGTATTTT. Amino acid sequence: CASSDESPDTQYF. This chain joins TRBV19 and TRBJ2-3; D is undetermined. The germline V and J ends were trimmed by 5 bases and 4 bases, with 10 bases remaining between them. This CDR3 has 13 residues. From germline, CDR1 is LNHDA and CDR2 SQIVND (reference sequence).

Only a few counts were recorded for this clone. The chain is built from TRBV2 and TRBJ1-4, with TRBD1 identical over 11 bases. Losses at the gene ends were 5 bases for V and 9 bases for J; bases not matched to a gene: 8. The CDR3 sequence is 15 residues long. Germline V gene sequence: CDR1 SNHLY, CDR2 FYNNEI. This CDR3 reads CASSNGQGATQKLFF. The CDR3 DNA is TGTGCCAGCAGTAACGGACAGGGGGCAACCCAAAAACTGTTTTTT.

The V call is TRBV18, the J call TRBJ2-7; TRBD1 aligns across 9 bases. The CDR3 length is 15 residues. Germline V gene data show CDR1 as KGHSH and CDR2 as LQKENI. With 6 bases clipped from V and 1 base from J, the junction kept 7 bases outside the gene matches. As DNA, the CDR3 is TGTGCCAGCTCGCTTACAGGGGGCTCTTCCTACGAGCAGTACTTC. It codes for CASSLTGGSSYEQYF.

J is TRBJ2-3 and V is TRBV3-1 (or the pseudogene TRBV3-2); TRBD2 might be the D (6 bases). V was cut by 5 bases and J by 0 bases, with 15 bases left in between. Germline CDR1 LGHDT, CDR2 YNNKEL (reference sequence). There are 16 residues in the CDR3. The CDR3 bases are TGTGCCAGCAGCATGAGGACTACTTCTAGCACAGATACGCAGTATTTT. Translated: CASSMRTTSSTDTQYF.